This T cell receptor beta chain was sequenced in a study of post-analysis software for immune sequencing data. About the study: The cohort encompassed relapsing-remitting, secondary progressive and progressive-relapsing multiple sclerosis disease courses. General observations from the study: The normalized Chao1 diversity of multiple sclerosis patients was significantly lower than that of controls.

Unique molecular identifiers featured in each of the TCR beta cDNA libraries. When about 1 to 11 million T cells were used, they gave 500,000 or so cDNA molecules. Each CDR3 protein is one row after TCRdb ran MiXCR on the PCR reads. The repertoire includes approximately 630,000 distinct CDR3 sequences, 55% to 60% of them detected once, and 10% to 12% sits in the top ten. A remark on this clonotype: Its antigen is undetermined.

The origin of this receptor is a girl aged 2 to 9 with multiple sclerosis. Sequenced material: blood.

CDR3 region: CAWSVRRLGRVRTQYF. CDR3 nucleotides: TGTGCCTGGAGTGTACGAAGGCTAGGACGGGTGAGGACGCAGTATTTT. The chain is built from TRBV30 and TRBJ2-3; D is unresolved. Germline assignment: CDR1 GTSNPN and CDR2 SVGIG (reference sequence). V shed 0 bases and J shed 9 bases, with 22 bases lying between them. The CDR3 runs 16 residues.